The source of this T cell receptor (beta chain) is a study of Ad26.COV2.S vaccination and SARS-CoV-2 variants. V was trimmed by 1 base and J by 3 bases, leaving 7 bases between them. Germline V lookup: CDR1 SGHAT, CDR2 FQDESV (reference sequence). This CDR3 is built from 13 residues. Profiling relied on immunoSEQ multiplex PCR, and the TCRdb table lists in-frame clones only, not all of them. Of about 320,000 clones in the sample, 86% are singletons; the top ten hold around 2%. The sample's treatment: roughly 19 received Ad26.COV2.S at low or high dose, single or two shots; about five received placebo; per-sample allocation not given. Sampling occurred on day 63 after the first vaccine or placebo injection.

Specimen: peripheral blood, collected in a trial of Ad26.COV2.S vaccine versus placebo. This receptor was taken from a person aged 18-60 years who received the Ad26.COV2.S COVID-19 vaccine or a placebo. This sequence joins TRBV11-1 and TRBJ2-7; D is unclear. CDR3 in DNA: TGTGCCAGCAGCTTAGATTTGGGCTACGAGCAGTACTTC. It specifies CASSLDLGYEQYF. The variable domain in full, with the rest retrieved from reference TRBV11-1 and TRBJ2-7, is EAEVAQSPRYKITEKSQAVAFWCDPISGHATLYWYRQILGQGPELLVQFQDESVVDDSQLPKDRFSAERLKGVDSTLKIQPAELGDSAMYLCASSLDLGYEQYFGPGTRLTVT.